A selection of T cell receptor beta chains follows, all from one sample in a study of CD8 T cells in Susac syndrome. TCRdb ran MiXCR on the immunoSEQ multiplex PCR reads and lists one entry per CDR3 protein. This table holds more than 200,000 distinct CDR3 sequences, about 95% found once. Sequencing used CD4+ T cells from PBMCs. These receptors all stem from a human donor with Susac syndrome. The CDR3 runs from the conserved cysteine through the conserved F or W. D genes are given only for firm matches. Only some rows state a clone size, as once, few, many or a class for expanded clones.

V: TRBV6-5
D: -
size: -
J: TRBJ2-7
DNA: TGTGCCAGCAGTTACTCGAGTTCCACAGGGATGACCTACGAGCAGTACTTC
CDR3: CASSYSSSTGMTYEQYF

V: TRBV7-9
D: TRBD2
size: once
J: TRBJ2-1
DNA: TGTGCCATGGGACTAGCAAATGAGCAGTTCTTC
CDR3: CAMGLANEQFF

V: TRBV5-4
D: TRBD1
size: -
J: TRBJ1-4
DNA: TGTGCCAGCAGCTTGGGGGGGACAGGGGATTTTGAAAAACTGTTTTTT
CDR3: CASSLGGTGDFEKLFF

V: TRBV9
D: -
size: -
J: TRBJ2-3
DNA: TGTGCCAGCAGCCCACAGACTAGCACAGATACGCAGTATTTT
CDR3: CASSPQTSTDTQYF

V: TRBV30
D: TRBD1
size: -
J: TRBJ1-6
DNA: TGTGCCTGGCGAAGACAGGGGCGAGATAATTCACCCCTCCACTTT
CDR3: CAWRRQGRDNSPLHF

V: TRBV3-1
D: TRBD1
size: -
J: TRBJ1-3
DNA: TGTGCCAGCAGGGACAGGCCGAACTCTGGAAACACCATATATTTT
CDR3: CASRDRPNSGNTIYF

V: TRBV6-5
D: -
size: -
J: TRBJ1-6
DNA: TGTGCCAGCAGTTCAATCGGGGGGGGCCCCCTCCACTTT
CDR3: CASSSIGGGPLHF

V: TRBV11-2
D: TRBD1
size: -
J: TRBJ1-2
DNA: TGTGCCAGCAGCTTGTCCGGGACAGGGGTTAACTATGGCTACACCTTC
CDR3: CASSLSGTGVNYGYTF

V: TRBV7-8
D: TRBD2
size: -
J: TRBJ2-1
DNA: TGTGCCAGCAGCTACCCGGGACTAGCGGCCTACAATGAGCAGTTCTTC
CDR3: CASSYPGLAAYNEQFF

V: TRBV28
D: -
size: -
J: TRBJ1-2
DNA: TGTGCCAGCTCGGGCGCCTATGGCTACACCTTC
CDR3: CASSGAYGYTF

V: TRBV5-4
D: TRBD1
size: once
J: TRBJ2-1
DNA: TGTGCCAGCAGCTTGGCGGACAGGCGCAATGAGCAGTTCTTC
CDR3: CASSLADRRNEQFF

V: TRBV15
D: TRBD1
size: -
J: TRBJ2-3
DNA: TGTGCCACCAGCAGAGATCACAGGGGTTTCACGCAGTATTTT
CDR3: CATSRDHRGFTQYF

V: TRBV5-1
D: -
size: once
J: TRBJ2-1
DNA: TGCGCCAGCAGCTTGAGGGGTTACAATGAGCAGTTCTTC
CDR3: CASSLRGYNEQFF

V: TRBV6-2/TRBV6-3
D: -
size: -
J: TRBJ2-7
DNA: TGTGCCAGCAGGGTCGAAGGGTACGAGCAGTACTTC
CDR3: CASRVEGYEQYF

V: TRBV12-3/TRBV12-4
D: TRBD2
size: -
J: TRBJ2-2
DNA: TGTGCCAGCAGTCCCGGGCGGGGGGCGAACACCGGGGAGCTGTTTTTT
CDR3: CASSPGRGANTGELFF

V: TRBV11-2
D: -
size: once
J: TRBJ2-6
DNA: TGTGCCAGCAGCTTCGTAACTCCTAACCCCTCTGGGGCCAACGTCCTGACTTTC
CDR3: CASSFVTPNPSGANVLTF

V: TRBV11-2
D: -
size: few
J: TRBJ2-7
DNA: TGTGCCAGCAGCTTATTGCCAACAGGGCGGGAGCAGTACTTC
CDR3: CASSLLPTGREQYF

V: TRBV20-1
D: -
size: -
J: TRBJ2-5
DNA: TGCAGTGCTAGAGAAGCAGGCACCGAGACCCAGTACTTC
CDR3: CSAREAGTETQYF

V: TRBV3-1
D: TRBD1
size: -
J: TRBJ1-2
DNA: TGTGCCAGCAACCGACAGGGGAGCTATGGCTACACCTTC
CDR3: CASNRQGSYGYTF

V: TRBV5-6
D: -
size: -
J: TRBJ2-7
DNA: TGTGCCAGCAGCTTCGACATCGGGAGTCGGGAGCAGTACTTC
CDR3: CASSFDIGSREQYF

V: TRBV6-5
D: -
size: once
J: TRBJ2-5
DNA: TGTGCCAGCAGTCTACTTACTCCGAATGGTCAGGCCGAGACCCAGTACTTC
CDR3: CASSLLTPNGQAETQYF

V: TRBV6-5
D: -
size: once
J: TRBJ2-7
DNA: TGTGCCAGCAGGGGGCTTTCGAACCGGGAGCAGTACTTC
CDR3: CASRGLSNREQYF